This T cell receptor (beta chain) appears in the sequencing data of a study of blood T cell repertoires in COVID-19. The V segment lost 2 bases and the J segment 2 bases; nucleotides outside the gene matches: 3. The CDR3 has 14 amino acids. Germline V gene data show CDR1 as SGDLS and CDR2 as YYNGEE. Adults between about 18 and 95 years of age took part from more than 20 US areas. Two negative PCRs, clearance, or symptom resolution characterized the recovered Cohort 3 donors. In the original processing: How many nucleated cells were present was estimated from reference gene primer amplification. TCRdb keeps only in-frame clones here, not all; method: immunoSEQ multiplex PCR. The V and J calls and the clone size are those of that table, but D and trimming were determined from the DNA. The sample holds 250,000 to 350,000 clones; about nine tenths are singletons and the top ten take under 11%.

The rearrangement links TRBV9 to TRBJ2-7, with 8 bases lining up with TRBD2. The source is a woman aged 18 to 35 who had recovered from COVID-19. The sample consisted of PBMCs or T cells enriched from blood (not recorded which). The CDR3 DNA reads as TGTGCCAGCAGCGTTGGCGGGGGGCCCTACGAGCAGTACTTC. Translating it yields CASSVGGGPYEQYF.